A selection of T cell receptor beta chains follows, all from one sample in a study of PD-1 and CTLA-4 blockade in melanoma. Produced via immunoSEQ multiplex PCR; TCRdb's table is partial and in-frame only. This sample carries about 31,000 clones, under 95% of them seen once, and the ten largest clones take over 8.5%. The sequenced sample was CD8+ T cells from peripheral blood, obtained from a patient given anti-PD-1 treatment. The receptors were gathered from a human donor with melanoma. Both conserved end residues are part of each CDR3. A D gene is named only where the DNA matches it firmly. Clone size is stated in some rows and not others, as once, few, many or a class when expanded.

TRBV19,.,.,TRBJ2-1,TGTGCCAGTAGTATTCGTCTAGCCTATGAGCAGTTCTTC,CASSIRLAYEQFF
TRBV5-1,TRBD2,few,TRBJ2-7,TGCGCCAGCAAGAAAGCCACCGGGACTAGCGGGTCTAGCTCCTACGAGCAGTACTTC,CASKKATGTSGSSSYEQYF
TRBV6-1,.,.,TRBJ1-4,.,CASSDFGAGEEKLFF
TRBV30,.,.,TRBJ1-1,TGTGCCTGGAGTGGAGAGGGAAACACTGAAGCTTTCTTT,CAWSGEGNTEAFF
TRBV7-9,.,once,TRBJ2-3,TGTGCCAGCATTACCACCGGGATGCAGACACCAGATACGCAGTATTTT,CASITTGMQTPDTQYF
TRBV27,.,.,TRBJ1-1,TGTGCCAGCAGTTTGGGGGGCGGGAACACTGAAGCTTTCTTT,CASSLGGGNTEAFF
TRBV5-8,.,.,TRBJ1-1,TGTGCCAGCAGCTTGAGACGGCCTGAAGCTTTCTTT,CASSLRRPEAFF
TRBV29-1,TRBD1,few,TRBJ1-1,TGCAGCGTTGCTTATGGGACAGGGGGCACTGAAGCTTTCTTT,CSVAYGTGGTEAFF
TRBV6-5,TRBD1,.,TRBJ1-5,TGTGCCAGCACAGGGGGAAGCAATCAGCCCCAGCATTTT,CASTGGSNQPQHF
TRBV6-1,TRBD1,.,TRBJ2-1,TGTGCCAGCAGTGATCCCGGACAGGCCTCCTACAATGAGCAGTTCTTC,CASSDPGQASYNEQFF
TRBV6-1,TRBD2,.,TRBJ2-7,TGTGCCAGCAGTGAAGCGGGAGGGGATGGGTCCTACGAGCAGTACTTC,CASSEAGGDGSYEQYF
TRBV6-6,.,.,TRBJ1-1,TGTGCCAGCAGTCGGGACTTAATGAACACTGAAGCTTTCTTT,CASSRDLMNTEAFF
TRBV5-8,.,.,TRBJ1-1,TGTGCCAGCAGCCCGGACAGTGGCACTGAAGCTTTCTTT,CASSPDSGTEAFF
TRBV7-9,.,.,TRBJ2-2,TGTGCCAGCAGCTCGGGGGCTAACACCGGGGAGCTGTTTTTT,CASSSGANTGELFF
TRBV27,.,.,TRBJ1-1,TGTGCCAGCAGTTTTCGCCTGGCGGCCATGAACACTGAAGCTTTCTTT,CASSFRLAAMNTEAFF
TRBV5-4,.,.,TRBJ2-3,TGTGCCAGCAGTCTAGAAGGAGGCACAGATACGCAGTATTTT,CASSLEGGTDTQYF
TRBV7-9,TRBD1,.,TRBJ1-1,TGTGCCAGCAGCTTAGACAGGGGAAACACTGAAGCTTTCTTT,CASSLDRGNTEAFF
TRBV7-9,TRBD1,.,TRBJ1-2,TGTGCCAGCAGTTTTTCCCGACGGGACAGAGACTATGGCTACACCTTC,CASSFSRRDRDYGYTF
TRBV4-2,.,.,TRBJ2-7,TGTGCCAGCAGCCAAGATATATCGTCGTACCCTAGCTCCTACGAGCAGTACTTC,CASSQDISSYPSSYEQYF
TRBV12-3/TRBV12-4,.,.,TRBJ2-7,TGTGCCAGCAGTCCCGGAACCTACGAGCAGTACTTC,CASSPGTYEQYF
TRBV7-5,.,.,TRBJ1-6,TGTGCCAGAAGTCGACAGGTACTCAATTCACCCCTCCACTTT,CARSRQVLNSPLHF
TRBV6-6,.,.,TRBJ2-7,TGTGCCAGCAGTCAGGGACATGGGTCCTACGAGCAGTACTTC,CASSQGHGSYEQYF
TRBV7-3,.,.,TRBJ2-5,TGTGCCAGCAGCCCGACTATTGCGTCGGAGACCCAGTACTTC,CASSPTIASETQYF
TRBV19,.,.,TRBJ2-2,TGTGCCAGTAGTATTTTGGGGAACACCGGGGAGCTGTTTTTT,CASSILGNTGELFF
TRBV6-5,TRBD1,.,TRBJ1-5,TGTGCCAGCAGTCAGGGGGGCTATAGCAATCAGCCCCAGCATTTT,CASSQGGYSNQPQHF
TRBV27,TRBD2,once,TRBJ2-5,TGTGCCAGCAGTTTATTGTCGGGAGGGGGGGAGACCCAGTACTTC,CASSLLSGGGETQYF
TRBV11-3,TRBD2,.,TRBJ2-3,TGTGCCAGCAGCCCCCGTAGCGGGGGGGTCACAGATACGCAGTATTTT,CASSPRSGGVTDTQYF
TRBV3-1/TRBV3-2,TRBD1,.,TRBJ2-3,TGTGCCAGCAGCCCAACAGGGGAAGGCTTTACAGATACGCAGTATTTT,CASSPTGEGFTDTQYF
TRBV3-1/TRBV3-2,.,.,TRBJ1-3,TGTGCCAGCAGCCAAGGACAGGGAAACACCATATATTTT,CASSQGQGNTIYF
TRBV11-3,.,.,TRBJ2-1,TGTGCCAGCAGCTTAGCCTCAAACAATGAGCAGTTCTTC,CASSLASNNEQFF
TRBV30,TRBD1,.,TRBJ2-3,TGTGCCTGGAGTCCCGGACAGGGCGGCACAGATACGCAGTATTTT,CAWSPGQGGTDTQYF
TRBV14,TRBD2,.,TRBJ2-1,TGTGCCAGCAGCCAAGGACTAGCGGGTTACAATGAGCAGTTCTTC,CASSQGLAGYNEQFF
TRBV5-1,.,.,TRBJ2-1,TGCGCCAGCAGCTTTGCAGAATATTCCATCGAGCAGTTCTTC,CASSFAEYSIEQFF
TRBV3-1/TRBV3-2,TRBD2,.,TRBJ2-5,TGTGCCAGCAGCCAAGAACCCGCGGGGGGGTACCAAGAGACCCAGTACTTC,CASSQEPAGGYQETQYF
TRBV28,.,.,TRBJ2-5,TGTGCCAGCAGTTTAAAGGGTGTCACCCAAGAGACCCAGTACTTC,CASSLKGVTQETQYF
TRBV7-9,TRBD2,.,TRBJ2-7,TGTGCCAGCAGCTTAGAGGCGGCGGCGGGAGGCGAGCAGTACTTC,CASSLEAAAGGEQYF
TRBV30,TRBD1,once,TRBJ1-1,TGTGCCTGGAGTGGGGGACAGGGGGCCACTGAAGCTTTCTTT,CAWSGGQGATEAFF
TRBV27,.,.,TRBJ1-3,TGTGCCAGCAGTTTGAGGGGCTCTGGAAACACCATATATTTT,CASSLRGSGNTIYF
TRBV7-2,.,.,TRBJ2-5,TGTGCCAGCAGCTTAGCAGGGACACAAGAGACCCAGTACTTC,CASSLAGTQETQYF
TRBV7-9,TRBD2,.,TRBJ2-1,TGTGCCAGCAGTTCGCAAGCGGGAGGGATCAATGAGCAGTTCTTC,CASSSQAGGINEQFF
TRBV7-9,.,.,TRBJ2-7,TGTGCCAGCAGCTCTAGGGGGGACGACGAGCAGTACTTC,CASSSRGDDEQYF
TRBV4-2,.,.,TRBJ1-5,TGTGCCAGCAGCCAAGATGGCGGCGGCAATCAGCCCCAGCATTTT,CASSQDGGGNQPQHF
TRBV10-2,.,.,TRBJ1-6,TGCGCCAGCACCACGGAGGGGCATTCACCCCTCCACTTT,CASTTEGHSPLHF
TRBV5-1,.,.,TRBJ1-2,TGCGCCAGCAGCTTGGACCAATCTGGCTACACCTTC,CASSLDQSGYTF